Each of the 31 T cell receptor beta chains below was sequenced from the same sample in a study of identical twins (dated by TCRdb to the mid-2010s). Receptors were amplified or captured by 5' RACE. For sequencing, an Illumina HiSeq 2000 was employed. TCRdb itself trimmed the public reads at Q25 with fastp, ran MiXCR and retained productive beta chains. Here each entry gathers all rows of one CDR3 protein and keeps the most common genes and DNA. In all, the sample holds 500,000 or so distinct CDR3 sequences, and roughly 13% of those were seen once. The ten largest clones capture approximately 1% of the sample. This sample also belongs to another study, concerning yellow fever vaccine responses in identical twins.

The sample taken for sequencing was CD4+ T cells sorted from blood. Receptor source: a woman between 18 and 29 years old in good health.

This clonotype was counted only a few times. CDR3 DNA: TGTGCCAGCAGTGGGAGCAGGGGGAACCCCACGGCAGATACGCAGTATTTT. It yields the protein CASSGSRGNPTADTQYF. The chain has TRBV2 and TRBJ2-3; TRBD1 matches 7 bases. The CDR3 consists of 17 residues. The germline CDR1 and CDR2 sequences are SNHLY and FYNNEI. V was pared by 4 bases and J by 4 bases, with 14 bases of the junction left unmatched.

This clonotype was seen a handful of times. The J gene is TRBJ2-7, the V gene TRBV19; 8 nucleotides line up with TRBD1. The CDR3 consists of 14 residues. Germline assignment: CDR1 LNHDA and CDR2 SQIVND (reference sequence). V shed 2 bases and J 2 bases; nucleotides not matched to a gene: 2. CDR3 amino acids: CASSIRQGTYEQYF. CDR3 in DNA: TGTGCCAGTAGTATAAGACAGGGGACCTACGAGCAGTACTTC.

The chain recombines TRBV6-1 with TRBJ2-7; tentative D call: TRBD1 (5 bases). The CDR3 is 15 amino acids. Deletions cut 3 bases from V and 3 bases from J, with 15 bases between. The V gene's germline CDR1 is MNHNS and CDR2 SASEGT. In nucleotides, the CDR3 is TGTGCCAGCAGTGACAGGGTCGGGTTTTTCTACGAGCAGTACTTC. This codes for CASSDRVGFFYEQYF.

The chain is built from TRBV2 and TRBJ2-7; no reliable D call. Germline V gene sequence: CDR1 SNHLY, CDR2 FYNNEI. The CDR3 is made up of 15 amino acids. The V and J ends lost 9 bases and 3 bases respectively, with 21 bases between them. The CDR3 DNA reads TGTGCCAGTACCCCCATTGGGGTCCCAGACTACGAGCAGTACTTC. This sequence encodes CASTPIGVPDYEQYF.

This clonotype was counted between two and nine times. This chain uses TRBV2 with TRBJ2-7; no clear D. This CDR3 region has 13 residues. V was cut by 3 bases and J by 3 bases, with 9 bases left in between. In germline, CDR1 is SNHLY, CDR2 FYNNEI. The CDR3 region has the DNA TGTGCCAGCAGTGATAGCAGCCTCTACGAGCAGTACTTC. As protein: CASSDSSLYEQYF. Filled out from reference TRBV2 and TRBJ2-7, the complete variable domain reads EPEVTQTPSHQVTQMGQEVILRCVPISNHLYFYWYRQILGQKVEFLVSFYNNEISEKSEIFDDQFSVERPDGSNFTLKIRSTKLEDSAMYFCASSDSSLYEQYFGPGTRLTVT.

This clonotype was detected ten times or more. CDR3 bases: TGTGCCAGCAGTTCGGATCGGACGGGCTATGGCTACACCTTC. Amino acid sequence: CASSSDRTGYGYTF. The gene calls are TRBV6-5 and TRBJ1-2; D remains unclear. The germline V gene encodes CDR1 MNHEY and CDR2 SVGAGI. Trimming removed 4 bases at V and 4 bases at J, with 13 bases between. The CDR3 loop spans 14 amino acids.

The chain links TRBV20-1 to TRBJ2-7; D is tentatively TRBD1 or TRBD2 (5 bases each). The germline V gene has CDR1 DFQATT and CDR2 SNEGSKA (reference sequence). The CDR3 sequence is 11 residues long. Between the trimmed V and J ends, which lost 5 bases and 3 bases, there was a span of 8 bases. CDR3 in DNA: TGCAGTGCTGGGGACCTCTACGAGCAGTACTTC. This gives the protein CSAGDLYEQYF.

This clonotype was counted between two and nine times. The CDR3 protein is CAGKVRESYNEQFF. As DNA, the CDR3 is TGTGCTGGAAAAGTACGGGAGTCCTACAATGAGCAGTTCTTC. This chain links TRBV30 with TRBJ2-1; possibly TRBD2 for D (6 bases). The CDR3 contains 14 residues. CDR1 and CDR2 from the germline V gene are GTSNPN and SVGIG (reference sequence).

The chain employs TRBV30 and TRBJ2-3; D gene ambiguous. The CDR3 loop spans 12 amino acids. Germline V lookup: CDR1 GTSNPN, CDR2 SVGIG (reference sequence). Trimming pared 2 bases from V and 6 bases from J, leaving 9 bases between. In DNA, the CDR3 is TGTGCCTGGAGTCCGCATGGGGATACGCAGTATTTT. Translated: CAWSPHGDTQYF.

J is TRBJ2-3 and V is TRBV7-9; 7 bases are a match to TRBD2. The CDR3 has 15 amino acids. Germline CDR1 is SEHNR and CDR2 is FQNEAQ (reference sequence). The ends lost 5 bases at V and 5 bases at J; junction bases unmatched: 10. The CDR3 DNA follows: TGTGCCAGCAGCCCCGATGCGGGAGTGAAAGATACGCAGTATTTT. This translates into CASSPDAGVKDTQYF.

This clonotype appeared a few times. The V and J genes are TRBV7-2 and TRBJ2-7, with 7 bases matching TRBD1. Germline CDR1 reads SGHTA; CDR2 reads FQGNSA. The J segment lost 3 bases and the V segment lost 0 bases, leaving 5 bases of the junction unmatched. This CDR3 region has 15 residues. The CDR3 nucleotides are TGTGCCAGCAGCTTAGCGAGGACAGGTTTCTACGAGCAGTACTTC. The encoded protein is CASSLARTGFYEQYF.

This clonotype has only a few counts. J is TRBJ2-1 and V is TRBV18; 10 bases match TRBD2. This CDR3 is 17 amino acids long. V gave up 3 bases and J gave up 10 bases; unmatched junction bases: 15. CDR1 KGHSH and CDR2 LQKENI come from the germline V gene. The CDR3 region is CASSPEASGRSSGEQFF. The DNA of the CDR3 is TGTGCCAGCTCACCGGAGGCTAGCGGGAGATCCTCAGGCGAGCAGTTCTTC.

Many counts were recorded for this clonotype. The chain carries TRBV3-1 and TRBJ2-7; D is unclear. CDR3 size: 12 residues. In germline, CDR1 is LGHDT, CDR2 YNNKEL (reference sequence). Trimming removed 1 base at V and 4 bases at J, with 5 bases between. The CDR3 nucleotides are TGTGCCAGCAGCCAAGCCGGATACGAGCAGTACTTC. Protein sequence: CASSQAGYEQYF.

This clonotype was counted many times. The V call is TRBV5-1, the J call TRBJ1-1; D call uncertain. V dropped 0 bases and J dropped 1 base, with 7 bases sitting between them. The CDR3 spans 14 residues. CDR1 is SGHRS and CDR2 is YFSETQ in the germline V gene. CDR3 sequence (DNA): TGCGCCAGCAGCTTGGGACCCAGGAACACTGAAGCTTTCTTT. Its protein is CASSLGPRNTEAFF.

The gene calls are TRBV20-1 and TRBJ2-7; possible D gene TRBD2, 5 bases. This CDR3 is 13 amino acids long. Per the germline V gene, CDR1 is DFQATT and CDR2 is SNEGSKA (reference sequence). The V end was cut by 3 bases, the J end by 3 bases, with 12 bases between. CDR3 region: CSARSSPNYEQYF. The DNA of the CDR3 is TGCAGTGCTAGGTCTAGCCCGAACTACGAGCAGTACTTC.

The J gene is TRBJ2-2, the V gene TRBV29-1; 10 nucleotides line up with TRBD2. Per germline, CDR1 SQVTM and CDR2 ANQGSEA. The CDR3 consists of 15 residues. V shed 5 bases, J shed 0 bases, and the junction held 3 bases outside the gene matches. CDR3 sequence: CSVKAGGTNTGELFF. In DNA form, the CDR3 reads TGCAGCGTTAAAGCGGGAGGGACGAACACCGGGGAGCTGTTTTTT.

This chain connects TRBV6-5 to TRBJ2-7; D call uncertain. Germline V lookup: CDR1 MNHEY, CDR2 SVGAGI. The V end lost 6 bases, the J end lost 6 bases, and 9 bases lay between the germline ends. CDR3 size: 11 residues. This chain's CDR3 is CASSSPAEQYF. In DNA form, the CDR3 reads TGTGCCAGCAGCTCACCGGCCGAGCAGTACTTC.

A remark on this clonotype: A much larger clone sits a single nucleotide away, making a read error possible. This chain links TRBV10-3 with TRBJ2-1; D is ambiguous. Germline-derived CDR1 and CDR2 are ENHRY and SYGVKD. This CDR3 contains 15 residues. CDR3 nucleotides: TGTGTCATCTCGACCTCAACGGGCAACTACAATGAGCAGTTCTTC. Its translation: CVISTSTGNYNEQFF.

There are a few counts of this clonotype. In nucleotides, the CDR3 is TGTGCCAGCAGTTTCTCGTCTCATCAGCCCCAGCATTTT. The encoded protein is CASSFSSHQPQHF. The genes are TRBV28 and TRBJ1-5, with no clear D. Germline values: CDR1 MDHEN, CDR2 SYDVKM. With 3 bases removed from V and 5 bases from J, the gap between germline ends came to 8 bases. This CDR3 is built from 13 residues.

This clonotype was detected a few times. The rearrangement joins TRBV7-2 to TRBJ2-7, with D perhaps matching TRBD2 (5 bases). V lost 2 bases to trimming and J lost 0 bases, with 14 bases between them. From germline, CDR1 is SGHTA and CDR2 FQGNSA. CDR3 length: 16 amino acids. The CDR3 spells CASSLFSSRSSYEQYF. CDR3 sequence (DNA): TGTGCCAGCAGCTTATTTTCTAGCCGAAGCTCCTACGAGCAGTACTTC.

This clonotype was seen only a few times. The chain has TRBV7-9 and TRBJ2-5; tentatively, D is TRBD1 (5 bases). Trimming removed 3 bases from V and 5 bases from J, with 13 bases in between. Germline values: CDR1 SEHNR, CDR2 FQNEAQ (reference sequence). The CDR3 has 14 amino acids. The CDR3 bases are TGTGCCAGCAGCTTTTTGGGCAGGGCGGAGACCCAGTACTTC. Encoded protein: CASSFLGRAETQYF.

CDR3 region: CASRSGAPGTGELFF. CDR3 DNA: TGTGCCAGCAGATCTGGCGCCCCGGGCACCGGGGAGCTGTTTTTT. The chain carries TRBV6-1 and TRBJ2-2; D is ambiguous. Looked up from germline, CDR1 is MNHNS and CDR2 is SASEGT. Trimming removed 6 bases at V and 4 bases at J, with 15 bases between. The CDR3 is 15 residues long.

The chain employs TRBV10-2 and TRBJ1-4; the D is unclear. Trimming removed 4 bases at V and 5 bases at J, with 11 bases between. CDR1 and CDR2 (germline): WSHSY, SAAADI. The CDR3 has 14 residues. CDR3 sequence (DNA): TGCGCCAGCAGTGTAGCGGGTTTAAATGAAAAACTGTTTTTT. It specifies CASSVAGLNEKLFF.

This clonotype was recorded a few times. The DNA for the CDR3 is TGTGCCAGCAGCACTGATGACAGGGTCGAGCAGTACTTC. This gives the protein CASSTDDRVEQYF. This sequence joins TRBV7-9 and TRBJ2-7; 7 bases fit TRBD1. The V segment lost 5 bases and the J segment 6 bases; nucleotides outside the gene matches: 7. This CDR3 spans 13 amino acids. Germline V gives CDR1 SEHNR, CDR2 FQNEAQ (reference sequence).

This clonotype occurred a few times. This chain links TRBV28 with TRBJ2-7; tentatively, D is TRBD1 (5 bases). Germline V gene data show CDR1 as MDHEN and CDR2 as SYDVKM. Trimming pared 3 bases from V and 5 bases from J, leaving 14 bases between. This CDR3 region has 14 residues. CDR3 in amino acids: CASSFPQGIHEQYF. The CDR3 coding sequence is TGTGCCAGCAGTTTCCCCCAGGGTATCCACGAGCAGTACTTC.

This clonotype was observed many times. The chain uses TRBV5-1 and TRBJ1-6, with D possibly matching TRBD1 (5 bases). The CDR3 is made up of 12 amino acids. Per the germline V gene, CDR1 is SGHRS and CDR2 is YFSETQ. V shed 4 bases and J shed 6 bases, with 5 bases lying between them. CDR3 DNA sequence: TGCGCCAGCAGCGACAGTAATTCACCCCTCCACTTT. It encodes CASSDSNSPLHF.

At least ten counts were recorded for this clonotype. The chain couples TRBV12-3 or TRBV12-4 to TRBJ2-3, with a possible D match to TRBD1 (5 bases). Trimming took off 4 bases at V and 3 bases at J, with 14 bases between the two ends. This CDR3 spans 15 amino acids. DNA of the CDR3: TGTGCCAGCAGTTCTCGTCAGGGTGCTACAGATACGCAGTATTTT. Protein product: CASSSRQGATDTQYF.

This clonotype was seen a single time. The chain employs TRBV7-3 and TRBJ1-2; the match to TRBD1 covers 7 bases. The CDR3 extends over 14 amino acids. The germline V gene has CDR1 SGHTA and CDR2 FQGTGA. V dropped 3 bases and J dropped 11; count of bases not matched to a gene: 12. The CDR3 is CASSLGQRKEGYTF. The CDR3 DNA sequence: TGTGCCAGCAGCTTGGGACAGCGGAAGGAGGGGTACACCTTC.

This clonotype was counted a few times. V usage is TRBV5-1 and J usage is TRBJ1-4; D perhaps matches TRBD1 (5 bases). Germline lookup yields CDR1 SGHRS and CDR2 YFSETQ. The V end lost 2 bases, the J end lost 5 bases, and 10 bases lay between the germline ends. The CDR3 is made up of 14 amino acids. CDR3 residues: CASSFSGPNEKLFF. As DNA, the CDR3 is TGCGCCAGCAGCTTCTCAGGGCCAAATGAAAAACTGTTTTTT.

The table lists this clonotype with a few counts. The chain links TRBV25-1 to TRBJ2-3, with a weak D call TRBD2 (6 bases). V was clipped by 10 bases and J by 0 bases, with 14 bases between them. This CDR3 has 14 amino acids. Germline-derived CDR1 and CDR2 are MGHDK and SYGVNS. The CDR3 DNA sequence: TGTGCCACAAAACCGGGACTCAGCACAGATACGCAGTATTTT. It yields the protein CATKPGLSTDTQYF.

The table lists this clonotype with a few counts. The V call is TRBV11-2, the J call TRBJ2-2, with 7 nucleotides matching TRBD2. CDR3 length: 19 amino acids. V lost 4 bases to trimming and J lost 0 bases; unmatched junction nucleotides: 14. The V gene's germline CDR1 is SGHAT and CDR2 FQNNGV. The CDR3 nucleotides are TGTGCCAGCAGCTCCCGGCTCAGGCCAGCGGGGACGAACACCGGGGAGCTGTTTTTT. Its translation: CASSSRLRPAGTNTGELFF.